This record covers a single T cell receptor beta chain. Antigen: not known. TCRdb used MiXCR to reprocess the RT-PCR reads, holding one entry per CDR3 protein. The table has more than 400,000 distinct CDR3 sequences, approximately 9.9% seen once. The CDR3 runs to 16 residues. The germline CDR1 and CDR2 sequences are SGHVS and FQNEAQ. V was pared by 5 bases and J by 0 bases, with 17 bases between. The data stem from a study of response to subunit inactivated influenza vaccine. Overall study results and limits: With each seasonal influenza vaccination, the authors suggested, few new T cells are recruited.

The V and J genes are TRBV7-8 and TRBJ2-7, with D perhaps TRBD1 (6 bases). The TCR sequence derives from a man aged 45-60 years who received an inactivated influenza vaccine. This specimen consisted of PBMCs from blood, obtained around seven weeks after vaccination. The CDR3 reads CASSRSRDISSYEQYF. CDR3 bases: TGTGCCAGCAGCCGAAGCCGGGACATAAGCTCCTACGAGCAGTACTTC. Combining the CDR3 with reference TRBV7-8 and TRBJ2-7 gives the whole variable domain GAGVSQSPRYKVAKRGQDVALRCDPISGHVSLFWYQQALGQGPEFLTYFQNEAQLDKSGLPSDRFFAERPEGSVSTLKIQRTQQEDSAVYLCASSRSRDISSYEQYFGPGTRLTVT.